The following is a T cell receptor beta chain sequence with its context. Its antigen is currently unknown. Generated by immunoSEQ multiplex PCR, the TCRdb table keeps only in-frame clones and is missing some. The table includes roughly 80,000 clones, 80% to 90% detected once. This sample was taken from a study of graft-versus-host responses after intestinal transplantation. Across the whole study: Multivisceral, liver-intestinal, or isolated intestinal transplants were given to recipients. All of the recipients had induction that used anti-thymocyte globulin, then tacrolimus and steroids for three to four years.

Study results and caveats: Detection of GvH clones occurred in recipient marrow, and some had their first appearance in ileum or blood. In patients with graft-donor T cell macrochimerism, allograft graft-versus-host to host-versus-graft clonal ratios were high.

Here the sequenced sample was unstimulated CD8+ T cells sorted from spleen or lymph node cells, taken before transplant. This clonotype was sampled from a human donor who was the organ donor for an intestinal transplant.

The DNA of the CDR3 is TGCGCCAGCAGCTCCGATACGACAGCTCAAGAGACCCAGTACTTC. Its protein is CASSSDTTAQETQYF. The gene calls are TRBV5-1 and TRBJ2-5; perhaps TRBD1 as D (5 bases). The germline V and J ends were trimmed by 3 bases and 2 bases, with 14 bases remaining between them. The CDR3 totals 15 residues. Per germline, CDR1 SGHRS and CDR2 YFSETQ.